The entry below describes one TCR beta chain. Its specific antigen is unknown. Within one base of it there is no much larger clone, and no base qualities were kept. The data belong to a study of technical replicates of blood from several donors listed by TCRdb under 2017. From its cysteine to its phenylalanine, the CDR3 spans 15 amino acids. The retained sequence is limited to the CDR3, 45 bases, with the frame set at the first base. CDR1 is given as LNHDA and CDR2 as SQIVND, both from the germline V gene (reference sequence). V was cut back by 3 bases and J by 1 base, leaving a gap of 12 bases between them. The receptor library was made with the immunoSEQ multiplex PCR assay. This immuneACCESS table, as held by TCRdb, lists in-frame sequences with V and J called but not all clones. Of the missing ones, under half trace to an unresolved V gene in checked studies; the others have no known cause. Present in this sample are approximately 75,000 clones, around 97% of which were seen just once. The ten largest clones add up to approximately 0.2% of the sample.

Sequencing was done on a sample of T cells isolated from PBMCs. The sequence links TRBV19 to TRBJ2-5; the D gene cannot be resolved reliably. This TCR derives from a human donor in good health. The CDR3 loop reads CASSIPRLGQETQYF. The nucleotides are TGTGCCAGTAGTATCCCGCGGCTTGGCCAAGAGACCCAGTACTTC.